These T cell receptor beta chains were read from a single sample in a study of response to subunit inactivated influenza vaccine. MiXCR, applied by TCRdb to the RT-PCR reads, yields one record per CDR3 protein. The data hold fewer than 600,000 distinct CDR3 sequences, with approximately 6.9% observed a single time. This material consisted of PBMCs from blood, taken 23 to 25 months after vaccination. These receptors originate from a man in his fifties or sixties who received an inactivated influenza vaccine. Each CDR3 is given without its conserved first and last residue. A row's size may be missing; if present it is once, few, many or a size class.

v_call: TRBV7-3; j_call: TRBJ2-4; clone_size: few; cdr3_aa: ASSPRDRAAKNIQY
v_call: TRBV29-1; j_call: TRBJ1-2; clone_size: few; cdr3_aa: SVELSVYGYT
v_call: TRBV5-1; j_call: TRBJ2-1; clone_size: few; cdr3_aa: ASSFIAGRSYNEQF
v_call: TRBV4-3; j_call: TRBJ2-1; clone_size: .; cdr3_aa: ASSQEGGWNEQF
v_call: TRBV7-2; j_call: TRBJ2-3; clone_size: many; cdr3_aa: ASSLGTAGGRLDTQY
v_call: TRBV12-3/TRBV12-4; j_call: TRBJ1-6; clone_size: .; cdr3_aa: ASSRQSYNSPLH
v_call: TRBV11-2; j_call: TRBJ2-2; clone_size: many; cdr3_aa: ASSLVGTGYTGELF
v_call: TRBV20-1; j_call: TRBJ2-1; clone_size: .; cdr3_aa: SAEVGTSGGASYNEQF
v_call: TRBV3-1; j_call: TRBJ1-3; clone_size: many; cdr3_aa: ASSQAYTIY
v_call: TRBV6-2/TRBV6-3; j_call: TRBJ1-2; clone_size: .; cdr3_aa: ASSYGTGASNYGYT